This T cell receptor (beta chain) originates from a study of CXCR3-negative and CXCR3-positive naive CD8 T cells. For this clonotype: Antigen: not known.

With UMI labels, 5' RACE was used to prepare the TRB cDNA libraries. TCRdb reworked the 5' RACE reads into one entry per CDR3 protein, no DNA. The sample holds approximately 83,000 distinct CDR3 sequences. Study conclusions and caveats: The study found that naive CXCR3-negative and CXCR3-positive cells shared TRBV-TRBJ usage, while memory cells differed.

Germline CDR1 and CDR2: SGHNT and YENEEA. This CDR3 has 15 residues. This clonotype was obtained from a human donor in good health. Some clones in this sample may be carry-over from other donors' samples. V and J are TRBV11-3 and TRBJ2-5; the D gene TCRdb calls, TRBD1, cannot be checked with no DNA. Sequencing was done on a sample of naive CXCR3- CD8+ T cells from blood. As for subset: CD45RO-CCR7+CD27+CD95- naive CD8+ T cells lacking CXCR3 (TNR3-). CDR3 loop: CASSSGQVSQETQYF.